This T cell receptor beta chain was captured by sequencing in a study of blood T cell repertoires in COVID-19. Study information: Some COVID-19 samples were acute and others convalescent; all came from the United States, Italy and Spain. The cDNA or gDNA used as material had been derived from T cells, B-cell-depleted T cells, or PBMCs.

Original methodology: Reference gene primer amplification gave nucleated cell count estimates. Produced via immunoSEQ multiplex PCR; TCRdb's table is partial and in-frame only. V and J calls and clone size are as listed in that table; D and trimming were resolved from the DNA. Of more than 15,000 clones in the sample, around 82% were seen once. The V and J ends lost 3 bases and 3 bases respectively, with 14 bases between them. The CDR3 totals 15 residues. The germline V gene encodes CDR1 SGHRS and CDR2 YFSETQ. This sequence originates from a man aged 80 or over with active COVID-19. The sample was peripheral blood. This chain joins TRBV5-1 and TRBJ2-3, with D maybe TRBD1 (6 bases). The CDR3 spells CASSSQGPPTDTQYF. The CDR3 DNA sequence: TGCGCCAGCAGCTCACAGGGACCGCCTACAGATACGCAGTATTTT.